The entry below describes one T cell receptor beta chain. This may be a read error: a much more frequent sequence differs by one nucleotide. Co-extracted RNA and DNA came from roughly 20-30 mg of unsorted bulk tissue. The patients lived with chronic HBV infection and had not yet received any treatment. For each tumor, five separate regions were sampled. The data originate from a study of tumor-infiltrating lymphocytes in primary liver carcinoma. TCR beta cDNA came from around 500 ng total RNA, primed with a constant-region primer. Researchers made the TCR beta libraries by running three nested multiplex PCR rounds with slightly modified ARM-PCR. In the first two PCR rounds, TRBV1-TRBV30 forward primers were paired with a C-beta reverse primer, and each round lasted roughly 9 cycles. TCRdb fed the multiplex PCR reads into MiXCR, producing one record per CDR3 protein. Among around 71,000 distinct CDR3 sequences listed, about two thirds were seen once.

CDR1 is SEHNR, CDR2 FQNEAQ, per germline (reference sequence). This CDR3 is 14 amino acids long. V is TRBV7-9 and J is TRBJ1-1; 7 bases are a match to TRBD1. The clonotype originates from a woman aged 55-70 years with primary liver carcinoma and hepatitis B virus infection. Material for sequencing was liver tumor tissue from sampling region 4. Specified subset: tumor region T4, right-lateral pole. CDR3 amino acids: CACSPQGWDTEAFF. The CDR3 nucleotides read TGTGCCTGCAGTCCACAGGGGTGGGACACTGAAGCTTTCTTT.